The clone carrying this T cell receptor beta chain was detected only once. The antigen remains undetermined. TCRB transcripts that were expressed got sequenced, as all of the isolated RNA had been reverse transcribed. Naive, central memory and regulatory T cell samples averaged about 3.57 million immunoSEQ reads each. TCRdb keeps only in-frame clones here, not all; method: immunoSEQ multiplex PCR. Among approximately 150,000 clones listed, approximately 62% were seen once. Cell sorting via CD45RO/CCR7/CD25/CD127/CD95/CD27 was performed to obtain CD4+ naive, central memory, regulatory and stem cell-like memory cells. The sample is drawn from a study of beta chain features in type 1 diabetes. Study-level results: Type 1 diabetes patients had moderately but significantly shorter TCRB CDR3s in all four CD4+ subsets. Patients and controls would be equally affected if PCR favored shorter templates. Cells with high TCR expression could be over-represented by cDNA sequencing.

V was pared by 0 bases and J by 2 bases, with 5 bases of the junction left unmatched. Germline values: CDR1 LGHNA, CDR2 YSLEER. This CDR3 is built from 17 residues. The specimen was naive CD4+ T cells from blood. This receptor was obtained from a man aged 25 to 40 with type 1 diabetes. The V call is TRBV4-3, the J call TRBJ2-2; 8 bases fit TRBD2. The CDR3 DNA sequence: TGCGCCAGCAGCCAAGAACTAGCGGCCTTAAACACCGGGGAGCTGTTTTTT. Protein sequence: CASSQELAALNTGELFF.